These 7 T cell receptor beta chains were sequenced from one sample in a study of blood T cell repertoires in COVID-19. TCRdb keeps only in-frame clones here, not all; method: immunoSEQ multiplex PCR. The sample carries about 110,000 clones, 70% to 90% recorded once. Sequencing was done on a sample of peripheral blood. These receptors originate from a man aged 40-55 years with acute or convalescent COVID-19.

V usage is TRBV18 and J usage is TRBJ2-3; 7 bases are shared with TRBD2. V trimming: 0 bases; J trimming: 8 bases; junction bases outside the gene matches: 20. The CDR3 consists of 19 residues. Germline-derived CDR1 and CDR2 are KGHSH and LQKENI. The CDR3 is CASSPPDPWPGGGYGTQYF. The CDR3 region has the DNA TGTGCCAGCTCACCACCGGACCCATGGCCTGGGGGAGGGTATGGTACGCAGTATTTT.

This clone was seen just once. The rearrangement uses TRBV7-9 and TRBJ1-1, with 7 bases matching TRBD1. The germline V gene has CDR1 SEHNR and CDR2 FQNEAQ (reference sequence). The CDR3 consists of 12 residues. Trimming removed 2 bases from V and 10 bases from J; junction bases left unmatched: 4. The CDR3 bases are TGTGCCAGCAGCTTAAACGACAGGGTAGCTTTCTTT. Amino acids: CASSLNDRVAFF.

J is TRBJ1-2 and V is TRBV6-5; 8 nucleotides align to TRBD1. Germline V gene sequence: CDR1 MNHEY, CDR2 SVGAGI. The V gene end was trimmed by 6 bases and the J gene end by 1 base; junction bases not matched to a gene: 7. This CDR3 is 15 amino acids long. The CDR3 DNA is TGTGCCAGCAGCCGCGCAGGGGGCAGTAACTATGGCTACACCTTC. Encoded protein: CASSRAGGSNYGYTF.

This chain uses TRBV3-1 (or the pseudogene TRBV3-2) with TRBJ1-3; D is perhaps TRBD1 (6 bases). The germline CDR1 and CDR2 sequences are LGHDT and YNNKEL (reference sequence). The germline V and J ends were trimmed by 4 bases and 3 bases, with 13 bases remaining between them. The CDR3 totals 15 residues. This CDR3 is CASSLRGQFGNTIYF. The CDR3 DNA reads TGTGCCAGCAGCCTAAGGGGACAATTTGGAAACACCATATATTTT.

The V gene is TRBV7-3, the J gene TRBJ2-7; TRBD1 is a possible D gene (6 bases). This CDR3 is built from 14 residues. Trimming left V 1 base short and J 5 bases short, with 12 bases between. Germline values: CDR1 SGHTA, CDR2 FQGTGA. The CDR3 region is CASSLMARDNEQYF. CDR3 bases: TGTGCCAGCAGCTTAATGGCCAGGGACAACGAGCAGTACTTC.

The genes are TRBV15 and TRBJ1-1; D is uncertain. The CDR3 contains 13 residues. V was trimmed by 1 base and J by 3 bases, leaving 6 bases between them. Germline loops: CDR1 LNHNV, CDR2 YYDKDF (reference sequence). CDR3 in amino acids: CATSRGRDTEAFF. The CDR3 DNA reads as TGTGCCACCAGCAGAGGGCGGGACACTGAAGCTTTCTTT.

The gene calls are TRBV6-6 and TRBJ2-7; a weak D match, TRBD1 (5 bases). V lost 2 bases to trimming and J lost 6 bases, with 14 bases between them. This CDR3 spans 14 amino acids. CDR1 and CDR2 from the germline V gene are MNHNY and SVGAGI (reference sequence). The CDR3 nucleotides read TGTGCCAGCAGTTACCTGCCAGGGTTTCGCGAGCAGTACTTC. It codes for CASSYLPGFREQYF.